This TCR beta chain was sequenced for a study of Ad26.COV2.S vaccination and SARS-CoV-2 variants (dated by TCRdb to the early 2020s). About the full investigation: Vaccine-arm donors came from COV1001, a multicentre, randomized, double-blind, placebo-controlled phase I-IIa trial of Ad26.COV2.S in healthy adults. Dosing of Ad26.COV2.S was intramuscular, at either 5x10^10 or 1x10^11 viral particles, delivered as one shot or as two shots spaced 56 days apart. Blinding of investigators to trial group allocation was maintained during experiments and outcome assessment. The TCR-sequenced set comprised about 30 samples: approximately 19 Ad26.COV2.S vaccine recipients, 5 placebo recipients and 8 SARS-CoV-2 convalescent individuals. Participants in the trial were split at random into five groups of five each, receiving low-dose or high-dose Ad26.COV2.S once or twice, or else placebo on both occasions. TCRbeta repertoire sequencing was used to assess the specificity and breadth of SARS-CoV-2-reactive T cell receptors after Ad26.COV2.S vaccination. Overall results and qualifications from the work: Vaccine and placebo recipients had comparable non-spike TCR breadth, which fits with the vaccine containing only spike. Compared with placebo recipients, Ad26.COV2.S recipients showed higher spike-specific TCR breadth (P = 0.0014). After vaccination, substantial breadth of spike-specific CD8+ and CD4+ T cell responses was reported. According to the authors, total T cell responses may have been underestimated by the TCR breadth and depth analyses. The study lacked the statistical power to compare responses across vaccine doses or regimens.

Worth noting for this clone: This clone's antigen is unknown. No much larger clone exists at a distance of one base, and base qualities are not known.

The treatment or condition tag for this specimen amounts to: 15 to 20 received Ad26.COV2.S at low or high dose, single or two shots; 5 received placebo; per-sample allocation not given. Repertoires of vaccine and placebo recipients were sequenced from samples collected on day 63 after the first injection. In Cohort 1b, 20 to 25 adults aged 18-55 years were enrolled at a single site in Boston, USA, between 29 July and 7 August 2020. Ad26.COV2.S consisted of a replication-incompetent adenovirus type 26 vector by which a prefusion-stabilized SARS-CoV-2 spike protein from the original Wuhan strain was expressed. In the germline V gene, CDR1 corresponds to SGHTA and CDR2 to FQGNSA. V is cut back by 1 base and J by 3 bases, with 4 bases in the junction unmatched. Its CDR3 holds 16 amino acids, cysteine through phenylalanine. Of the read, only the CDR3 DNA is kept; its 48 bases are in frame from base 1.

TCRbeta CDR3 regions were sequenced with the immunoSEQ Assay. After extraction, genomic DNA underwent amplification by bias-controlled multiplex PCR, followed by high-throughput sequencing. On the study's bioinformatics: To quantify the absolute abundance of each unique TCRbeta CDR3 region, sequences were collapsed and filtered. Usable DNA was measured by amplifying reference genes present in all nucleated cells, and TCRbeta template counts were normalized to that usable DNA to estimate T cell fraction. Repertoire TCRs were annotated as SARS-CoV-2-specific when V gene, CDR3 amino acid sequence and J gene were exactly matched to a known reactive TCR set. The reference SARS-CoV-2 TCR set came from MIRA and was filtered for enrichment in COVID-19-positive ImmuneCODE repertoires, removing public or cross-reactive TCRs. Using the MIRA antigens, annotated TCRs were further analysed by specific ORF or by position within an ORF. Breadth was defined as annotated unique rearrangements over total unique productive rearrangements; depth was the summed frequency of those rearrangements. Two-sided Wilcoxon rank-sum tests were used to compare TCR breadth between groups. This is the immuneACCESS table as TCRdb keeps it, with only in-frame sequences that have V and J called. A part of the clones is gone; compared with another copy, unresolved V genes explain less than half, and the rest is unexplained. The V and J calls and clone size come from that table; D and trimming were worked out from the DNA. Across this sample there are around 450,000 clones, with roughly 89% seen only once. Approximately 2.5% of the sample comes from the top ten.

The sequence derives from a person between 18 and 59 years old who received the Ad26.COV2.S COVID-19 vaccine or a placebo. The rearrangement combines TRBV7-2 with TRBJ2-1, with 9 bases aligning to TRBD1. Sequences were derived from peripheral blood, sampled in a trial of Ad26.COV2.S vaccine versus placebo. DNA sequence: TGTGCCAGCAGCTTAGTCGGGACAGGGAACTACAATGAGCAGTTCTTC. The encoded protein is CASSLVGTGNYNEQFF.